This is a list of T cell receptor beta chains from one sample in a study of regulatory T cells in long-lasting Graves disease. TCRdb redid the calling of the multiplex PCR reads with MiXCR, one entry per CDR3 protein. The sample has 350,000 to 450,000 distinct CDR3 sequences; about 20% are singletons. The input for sequencing was peripheral blood mononuclear cells (PBMCs), taken when the disease was refractory, from a patient treated with antithyroid drugs. The receptors derive from a female donor with Graves disease. CDR3s include the opening cysteine and the closing phenylalanine or tryptophan. Each record gives: V gene, J gene, clone size, CDR3 protein. The size entry is marked missing in some rows and otherwise reads once, few, many or a size class.

V gene: TRBV6-2/TRBV6-3
J gene: TRBJ1-5
clone size: NA
CDR3 protein: CASSYVAPNQPQHF

V gene: TRBV6-2/TRBV6-3
J gene: TRBJ1-1
clone size: many
CDR3 protein: CASSGNAVKAFF

V gene: TRBV4-2
J gene: TRBJ1-3
clone size: NA
CDR3 protein: CASSQKQTFSGNTIYF

V gene: TRBV19
J gene: TRBJ2-2
clone size: NA
CDR3 protein: CASRTVGPLAGELFF

V gene: TRBV7-2
J gene: TRBJ1-2
clone size: many
CDR3 protein: CASILLPGIRLNYGYTF

V gene: TRBV2
J gene: TRBJ2-7
clone size: NA
CDR3 protein: CARGGGAGYEQYF

V gene: TRBV30
J gene: TRBJ1-5
clone size: many
CDR3 protein: CAWSAGTEQPQHF

V gene: TRBV20-1
J gene: TRBJ2-4
clone size: few
CDR3 protein: CSASPYKDHRGTEENIQYF

V gene: TRBV7-9
J gene: TRBJ2-7
clone size: NA
CDR3 protein: CASSLGALAGIEYEQYF

V gene: TRBV20-1
J gene: TRBJ2-5
clone size: many
CDR3 protein: CSARNGGETQYF

V gene: TRBV15
J gene: TRBJ1-2
clone size: NA
CDR3 protein: CATSRARHWGAYGYTF

V gene: TRBV18
J gene: TRBJ1-1
clone size: NA
CDR3 protein: CASSANQQGYTEAFF

V gene: TRBV27
J gene: TRBJ1-4
clone size: few
CDR3 protein: CASSRLTGGVEKLFF

V gene: TRBV7-2
J gene: TRBJ1-2
clone size: NA
CDR3 protein: CASSLKRNRGYTF

V gene: TRBV28
J gene: TRBJ2-7
clone size: many
CDR3 protein: CASRAGFYEQYF

V gene: TRBV18
J gene: TRBJ2-2
clone size: few
CDR3 protein: CASSPPWWAAQNTGELFF

V gene: TRBV25-1
J gene: TRBJ2-2
clone size: NA
CDR3 protein: CASRGLAGSTGELFF

V gene: TRBV6-1
J gene: TRBJ1-5
clone size: few
CDR3 protein: CASSPRQGSGSNQPQHF

V gene: TRBV11-2
J gene: TRBJ1-3
clone size: many
CDR3 protein: CASSFPGAGNTIYF

V gene: TRBV27
J gene: TRBJ1-4
clone size: NA
CDR3 protein: CASSLSPTPTNEKLFF

V gene: TRBV12-3/TRBV12-4
J gene: TRBJ1-1
clone size: many
CDR3 protein: CASSSGQGAPEAFF

V gene: TRBV11-2
J gene: TRBJ2-7
clone size: NA
CDR3 protein: CASSLEAGQDYEQYF

V gene: TRBV2
J gene: TRBJ2-3
clone size: NA
CDR3 protein: CASFSTGLADTQYF

V gene: TRBV6-5
J gene: TRBJ1-5
clone size: few
CDR3 protein: CASSYSGGVQPQHF

V gene: TRBV28
J gene: TRBJ2-7
clone size: few
CDR3 protein: CASRTSIYEQYF

V gene: TRBV27
J gene: TRBJ2-3
clone size: few
CDR3 protein: CASSFSGTDNTDTQYF

V gene: TRBV6-1
J gene: TRBJ1-5
clone size: many
CDR3 protein: CASSEGTGKYQPQHF

V gene: TRBV27
J gene: TRBJ1-6
clone size: NA
CDR3 protein: CASRGGTGGNSPLHF

V gene: TRBV18
J gene: TRBJ2-4
clone size: many
CDR3 protein: CASAGENIQYF

V gene: TRBV11-2
J gene: TRBJ2-7
clone size: many
CDR3 protein: CASSLAFGPIYEQYF

V gene: TRBV5-1
J gene: TRBJ1-2
clone size: many
CDR3 protein: CASSTQGEVHYGYTF

V gene: TRBV27
J gene: TRBJ2-6
clone size: NA
CDR3 protein: CASSLSSGGSRGTGANVLTF

V gene: TRBV14
J gene: TRBJ1-1
clone size: NA
CDR3 protein: CASRPGRQHTEAFF

V gene: TRBV7-2
J gene: TRBJ2-7
clone size: many
CDR3 protein: CASTTSGASSYEQYF

V gene: TRBV7-9
J gene: TRBJ2-7
clone size: many
CDR3 protein: CASSSGASSGYEQYF

V gene: TRBV6-1
J gene: TRBJ1-1
clone size: many
CDR3 protein: CASSNDVSLNTEAFF

V gene: TRBV12-3/TRBV12-4
J gene: TRBJ2-7
clone size: many
CDR3 protein: CASSSFRSEQYF

V gene: TRBV7-9
J gene: TRBJ2-5
clone size: many
CDR3 protein: CASSLGVSGSTPETQYF

V gene: TRBV4-3
J gene: TRBJ1-4
clone size: few
CDR3 protein: CASSQVLLMDRGDEKLFF

V gene: TRBV11-2
J gene: TRBJ2-5
clone size: many
CDR3 protein: CASSLGGIWETQYF

V gene: TRBV7-8
J gene: TRBJ2-5
clone size: NA
CDR3 protein: CASRPTAQETQYF

V gene: TRBV12-3/TRBV12-4
J gene: TRBJ2-5
clone size: NA
CDR3 protein: CASSSYRGSETQYF

V gene: TRBV19
J gene: TRBJ1-2
clone size: NA
CDR3 protein: CASSTIDSRYDGYTF

V gene: TRBV29-1
J gene: TRBJ2-5
clone size: few
CDR3 protein: CSVHGSGSGETQYF

V gene: TRBV7-2
J gene: TRBJ2-7
clone size: many
CDR3 protein: CASSRLTNSYEQYF

V gene: TRBV6-1
J gene: TRBJ1-1
clone size: many
CDR3 protein: CASNQGAEAFF